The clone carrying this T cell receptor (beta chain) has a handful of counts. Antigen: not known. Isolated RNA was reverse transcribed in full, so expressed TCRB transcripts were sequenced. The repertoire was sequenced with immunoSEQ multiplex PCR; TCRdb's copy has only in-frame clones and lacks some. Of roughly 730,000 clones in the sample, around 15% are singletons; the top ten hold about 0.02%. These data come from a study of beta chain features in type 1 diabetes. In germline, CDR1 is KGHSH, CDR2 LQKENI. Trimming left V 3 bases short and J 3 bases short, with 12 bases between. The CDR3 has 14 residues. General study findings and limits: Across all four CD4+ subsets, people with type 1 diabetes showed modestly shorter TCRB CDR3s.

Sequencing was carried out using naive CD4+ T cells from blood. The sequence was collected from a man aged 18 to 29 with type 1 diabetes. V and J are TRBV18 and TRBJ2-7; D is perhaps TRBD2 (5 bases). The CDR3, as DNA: TGTGCCAGCTCACCCTGGACTGAGCTCTACGAGCAGTACTTC. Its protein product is CASSPWTELYEQYF.